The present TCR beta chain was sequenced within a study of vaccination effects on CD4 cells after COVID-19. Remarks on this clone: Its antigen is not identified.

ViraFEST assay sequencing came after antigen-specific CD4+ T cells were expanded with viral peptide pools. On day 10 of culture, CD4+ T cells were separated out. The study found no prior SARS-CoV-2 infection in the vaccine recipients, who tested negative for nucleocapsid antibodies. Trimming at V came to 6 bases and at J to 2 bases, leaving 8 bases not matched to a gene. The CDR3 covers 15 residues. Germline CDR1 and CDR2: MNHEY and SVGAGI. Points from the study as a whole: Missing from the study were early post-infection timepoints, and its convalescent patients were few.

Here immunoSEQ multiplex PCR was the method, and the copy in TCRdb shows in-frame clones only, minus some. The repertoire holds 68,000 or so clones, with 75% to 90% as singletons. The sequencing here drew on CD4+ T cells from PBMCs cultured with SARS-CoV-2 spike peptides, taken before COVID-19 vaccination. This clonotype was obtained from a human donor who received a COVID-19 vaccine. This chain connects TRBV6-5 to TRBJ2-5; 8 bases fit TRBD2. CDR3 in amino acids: CASSRGGASQETQYF. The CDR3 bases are TGTGCCAGCAGCCGGGGGGGCGCTTCACAAGAGACCCAGTACTTC.